Listed here is a single TCR beta chain. No antigen is known for it. V was pared by 5 bases and J by 6 bases, with 11 bases between. Germline V gene lookup returns CDR1 SQVTM and CDR2 ANQGSEA. There are 12 residues in the CDR3. The data stem from a study of cytomegalovirus exposure and HLA in healthy donors. Data came from immunoSEQ multiplex PCR; TCRdb stores just in-frame clones and leaves some out. The sample consists of some 150,000 clones, just under 90% of them appearing once. Separate from the approximately 670-subject first cohort, the roughly 120-subject validation cohort was the one that the donors belonged to. Study results and caveats: The study labeled 164 TCR beta chains cytomegalovirus-associated. In the 120 or so validation repertoires, roughly 94% of cluster scores exceeded 0, per a later analysis. Reported performance of the classifier showed diagnosis of cytomegalovirus status with high specificity and sensitivity.

The sequencing input was PBMCs. This receptor was obtained from a woman aged 30 to 39 in good health and CMV-seronegative. The chain has TRBV29-1 and TRBJ2-1, with D possibly being TRBD2 (5 bases). In DNA, the CDR3 is TGCAGCGTTACTACTAGAGGCAATGAGCAGTTCTTC. Translated: CSVTTRGNEQFF.